The 18 T cell receptor beta chains in this list originate from one sample, sequenced in a study of cytomegalovirus exposure and HLA in healthy donors. PCR primers comprised 60 Vbeta and 13 Jbeta primers. Here immunoSEQ multiplex PCR was the method, and the copy in TCRdb shows in-frame clones only, minus some. The table records some 130,000 clones, around 80% of them present only once. Sequencing used PBMCs. Every receptor here comes from a man aged 25-45 years in good health and CMV-seronegative.

This sequence joins TRBV2 and TRBJ2-7; D uncertain. Between the trimmed V and J ends, which lost 1 base and 0 bases, there was a span of 10 bases. Germline V lookup: CDR1 SNHLY, CDR2 FYNNEI. This CDR3 is built from 15 residues. In nucleotides, the CDR3 is TGTGCCAGCAGTGAAGGCCCTAGGTCCTCCTACGAGCAGTACTTC. This translates into CASSEGPRSSYEQYF.

The V and J genes are TRBV28 and TRBJ1-5; possible D gene TRBD1, 5 bases. Germline loops: CDR1 MDHEN, CDR2 SYDVKM. CDR3 size: 14 residues. V lost 10 bases and J lost 2, with 15 bases in between. Here the CDR3 reads CATEFTGGNQPQHF. The CDR3 DNA is TGTGCCACCGAGTTCACGGGGGGCAATCAGCCCCAGCATTTT.

This rearrangement joins TRBV9 to TRBJ2-3; no firm D call. The CDR3 extends over 14 amino acids. Between the trimmed V and J ends, which lost 0 bases and 7 bases, there was a span of 12 bases. The V gene's germline CDR1 is SGDLS and CDR2 YYNGEE. Here the CDR3 reads CASSVGSSANTQYF. CDR3 nucleotide sequence: TGTGCCAGCAGCGTAGGCAGTTCAGCGAATACGCAGTATTTT. Together with reference TRBV9 and TRBJ2-3, the CDR3 gives the full variable domain: DSGVTQTPKHLITATGQRVTLRCSPRSGDLSVYWYQQSLDQGLQFLIQYYNGEERAKGNILERFSAQQFPDLHSELNLSSLELGDSALYFCASSVGSSANTQYFGPGTRLTVL.

The sample holds a few counts of this clone. The J gene is TRBJ2-1, the V gene TRBV7-9, with TRBD2 matching over 10 bases. The V segment lost 1 base and the J segment 9 bases; nucleotides outside the gene matches: 9. This CDR3 comprises 16 residues. The germline V gene encodes CDR1 SEHNR and CDR2 FQNEAQ (reference sequence). In DNA form, the CDR3 reads TGTGCCAGCAGCTTAGGAGGAGCGGGAGGGCAAAGTGAGCAGTTCTTC. Translating gives CASSLGGAGGQSEQFF.

This chain links TRBV28 with TRBJ2-2, with D possibly matching TRBD1 (6 bases). Trimming left V 6 bases short and J 7 bases short, with 9 bases between. Germline assignment: CDR1 MDHEN and CDR2 SYDVKM. The CDR3 covers 12 residues. The CDR3 region is CASSQGLGELFF. As DNA, the CDR3 is TGTGCCAGCAGCCAGGGGCTCGGGGAGCTGTTTTTT.

The chain joins TRBV2 to TRBJ2-2; 13 bases are shared with TRBD2. The CDR3 sequence is 15 residues long. The V segment lost 4 bases and the J segment 5 bases; nucleotides outside the gene matches: 1. Germline CDR1 SNHLY, CDR2 FYNNEI. The CDR3 DNA sequence: TGTGCCAGCAGTGGACTAGCGGGAGGTACCGGGGAGCTGTTTTTT. Residues: CASSGLAGGTGELFF.

The chain uses TRBV19 and TRBJ1-6, with 7 bases fitting TRBD1. The CDR3 loop spans 13 amino acids. Germline V CDR1 and CDR2: LNHDA, SQIVND (reference sequence). V dropped 8 bases and J dropped 9; count of bases not matched to a gene: 7. CDR3 sequence reads: CASCSTGVSPLHF. In DNA, the CDR3 is TGTGCCAGTTGCAGTACAGGGGTTTCACCCCTCCACTTT. Supplemented by reference TRBV19 and TRBJ1-6, the full variable domain reads DGGITQSPKYLFRKEGQNVTLSCEQNLNHDAMYWYRQDPGQGLRLIYYSQIVNDFQKGDIAEGYSVSREKKESFPLTVTSAQKNPTAFYLCASCSTGVSPLHFGNGTRLTVT.

The sample holds a few counts of this clone. The chain combines TRBV18 with TRBJ2-7; D call uncertain. The CDR3 contains 15 residues. Germline CDR1 KGHSH, CDR2 LQKENI. The V end lost 1 base, the J end lost 0 bases, and 10 bases lay between the germline ends. The CDR3 nucleotides are TGTGCCAGCTCACCACGGTTGGAGAGCTCCTACGAGCAGTACTTC. Translation gives CASSPRLESSYEQYF.

The CDR3 loop reads CASSPRETQYF. CDR3 DNA: TGTGCCAGCAGCCCCCGGGAGACCCAGTACTTC. This rearrangement joins TRBV7-9 to TRBJ2-5; D is ambiguous. The CDR3 has 11 amino acids. Trimming took off 5 bases at V and 5 bases at J, with 6 bases between the two ends. Germline V gene sequence: CDR1 SEHNR, CDR2 FQNEAQ (reference sequence). The full variable domain, its missing parts supplied by reference TRBV7-9 and TRBJ2-5, is DTGVSQNPRHKITKRGQNVTFRCDPISEHNRLYWYRQTLGQGPEFLTYFQNEAQLEKSRLLSDRFSAERPKGSFSTLEIQRTEQGDSAMYLCASSPRETQYFGPGTRLLVL.

The J gene is TRBJ2-2, the V gene TRBV23-1, with 9 bases fitting TRBD1. TRBV23-1 qualifies as an ORF whose function is uncertain. The J segment lost 6 bases and the V segment lost 7 bases, leaving 15 bases of the junction unmatched. This CDR3 is 17 amino acids long. This CDR3 reads CASNHRGRPSTAGELFF. CDR3 nucleotides: TGCGCCAGCAATCACAGGGGGCGGCCGTCCACCGCCGGGGAGCTGTTTTTT.

This clone was observed a handful of times. The V call is TRBV5-1, the J call TRBJ1-4; D possibly corresponds to TRBD1 (6 bases). CDR1 is SGHRS and CDR2 is YFSETQ in the germline V gene. Deletions cut 3 bases from V and 7 bases from J, with 13 bases between. The CDR3 is made up of 14 amino acids. CDR3 amino acids: CASSSQGGSEKLFF. The CDR3, as DNA: TGCGCCAGCAGCTCACAGGGTGGCAGTGAAAAACTGTTTTTT.

A few counts support this clone. This rearrangement joins TRBV5-4 to TRBJ1-5; tentatively, D is TRBD1 (6 bases). From germline, CDR1 is SGHNT and CDR2 YYREEE (reference sequence). CDR3 length: 14 amino acids. Between the trimmed V and J ends, which lost 0 bases and 7 bases, there was a span of 11 bases. The CDR3 here is CASSLGGGGQPQHF. CDR3 nucleotides: TGTGCCAGCAGCTTGGGAGGGGGTGGGCAGCCCCAGCATTTT.

The chain couples TRBV18 to TRBJ1-3; no firm D call. This CDR3 has 14 amino acids. Germline V lookup: CDR1 KGHSH, CDR2 LQKENI. The V gene lost 0 bases and the J gene lost 6 bases, with 9 bases spanning the gap. The CDR3 nucleotides are TGTGCCAGCTCACCACCGTCGAGGGCAAACACCATATATTTT. Protein product: CASSPPSRANTIYF.

The chain is built from TRBV5-1 and TRBJ2-2; 16 bases line up with TRBD2. The CDR3 is made up of 17 amino acids. Germline CDR1 SGHRS, CDR2 YFSETQ. Trimming took 3 bases from V and 4 from J; bases not matched to a gene: 3. DNA of the CDR3: TGCGCCAGCAGCTCCGGGACTAGCGGGAGGGTCACCGGGGAGCTGTTTTTT. It encodes CASSSGTSGRVTGELFF. Full variable domain (rest looked up from reference TRBV5-1 and TRBJ2-2): KAGVTQTPRYLIKTRGQQVTLSCSPISGHRSVSWYQQTPGQGLQFLFEYFSETQRNKGNFPGRFSGRQFSNSRSEMNVSTLELGDSALYLCASSSGTSGRVTGELFFGEGSRLTVL.

The chain uses TRBV7-2 and TRBJ2-7; 9 positions match TRBD2. The CDR3 totals 17 residues. V lost 5 bases, J lost 3 bases, and 14 bases stayed unmatched. Germline CDR1 reads SGHTA; CDR2 reads FQGNSA. The CDR3 DNA sequence: TGTGCCAGCAGCCCCGGCGCGGGAGGGCCGAGGCACTACGAGCAGTACTTC. Translated, it gives CASSPGAGGPRHYEQYF.

The chain is built from TRBV10-2 and TRBJ1-1, with TRBD1 matching 7 bases. J lost 1 base, V lost 7 bases, and 3 bases had no gene match. The CDR3 contains 13 residues. Germline assignment: CDR1 WSHSY and CDR2 SAAADI. The CDR3 loop reads CASKQGRNTEAFF. Here the CDR3 DNA reads TGCGCCAGCAAACAGGGGAGGAACACTGAAGCTTTCTTT.

The gene calls are TRBV6-5 and TRBJ2-7; D is uncertain. Germline V gene lookup returns CDR1 MNHEY and CDR2 SVGAGI. The CDR3 extends over 14 amino acids. Trimming stripped 2 bases from V and 0 bases from J, with 8 bases between. The DNA of the CDR3 is TGTGCCAGCAGTTACGCAAGGAGCTCCTACGAGCAGTACTTC. Protein sequence: CASSYARSSYEQYF.

The chain couples TRBV15 to TRBJ2-7; 10 nucleotides match TRBD1. V was clipped by 4 bases and J by 3 bases; unmatched bases: 6. This CDR3 is built from 15 residues. Germline values: CDR1 LNHNV, CDR2 YYDKDF (reference sequence). As DNA, the CDR3 is TGTGCCACCAGCATCGGAAGGACAGGGGGCTACGAGCAGTACTTC. Amino acids: CATSIGRTGGYEQYF.